A single sample gave rise to the 16 T cell receptor beta chains below, sequenced in a study of blood T cell repertoires in COVID-19. Method: immunoSEQ multiplex PCR; TCRdb's copy keeps in-frame clones and lacks some. The sample holds fewer than 400,000 clones, more than 75% seen once. Specimen: peripheral blood. The receptors originated from a human donor in a cohort sampled during active COVID-19.

The V gene is TRBV19, the J gene TRBJ1-6, with D maybe TRBD1 (5 bases). The V gene lost 4 bases and the J gene lost 8 bases, with 9 bases spanning the gap. The CDR3 covers 13 residues. CDR1 LNHDA and CDR2 SQIVND come from the germline V gene (reference sequence). DNA of the CDR3: TGTGCCAGTAGTACAGGGATCGATTCACCCCTCCACTTT. Amino acids: CASSTGIDSPLHF.

V is TRBV10-2 and J is TRBJ2-1; 13 bases are shared with TRBD2. Germline trimming cut 6 bases from V and 8 bases from J; bases unmatched to any gene: 10. Per the germline V gene, CDR1 is WSHSY and CDR2 is SAAADI. This CDR3 spans 16 amino acids. The CDR3 region is CASRDRGLAGEDEQFF. The CDR3 coding sequence is TGCGCCAGCAGGGACAGAGGACTAGCGGGAGAGGATGAGCAGTTCTTC.

The rearrangement uses TRBV11-2 and TRBJ2-3, with D possibly TRBD1 on 5 matching bases. V lost 5 bases to trimming and J lost 3 bases, with 15 bases between them. This CDR3 has 15 amino acids. Per the germline V gene, CDR1 is SGHAT and CDR2 is FQNNGV. In DNA form, the CDR3 reads TGTGCCAGCAGCCCGTTCCGGCAGGGTACAGATACGCAGTATTTT. This encodes CASSPFRQGTDTQYF.

The chain combines TRBV19 with TRBJ2-7; the match to TRBD1 covers 10 bases. The CDR3 consists of 15 residues. Germline CDR1 is LNHDA and CDR2 is SQIVND (reference sequence). V lost 6 bases to trimming and J lost 3 bases; unmatched junction nucleotides: 8. CDR3 amino acids: CASSHRDRGLYEQYF. The DNA for the CDR3 is TGTGCCAGTAGCCACCGGGACAGGGGCCTCTACGAGCAGTACTTC.

This chain uses TRBV10-3 with TRBJ2-1; no clear D. Per the germline V gene, CDR1 is ENHRY and CDR2 is SYGVKD. The CDR3 covers 9 residues. Trimming cost V 10 bases and J 8 bases, with 6 bases left between them. The CDR3 DNA is TGTGCCACGGTGCATGAGCAGTTCTTC. It translates to CATVHEQFF.

The genes are TRBV4-1 and TRBJ1-6; 9 positions agree with TRBD1. The CDR3 totals 14 residues. The V gene's germline CDR1 is MGHRA and CDR2 YSYEKL. V shed 3 bases, J shed 9 bases, and the junction held 3 bases outside the gene matches. CDR3 coding DNA: TGCGCCAGCAGCCAGGGACAGGGAGGTTCACCCCTCCACTTT. Translating gives CASSQGQGGSPLHF.

The chain carries TRBV24-1 and TRBJ2-2; maybe TRBD1 (5 bases). Between the trimmed V and J ends, which lost 9 bases and 4 bases, there was a span of 11 bases. From germline, CDR1 is KGHDR and CDR2 SFDVKD. The CDR3 consists of 13 residues. CDR3 amino acids: CATSGPRTGELFF. DNA of the CDR3: TGTGCCACCTCAGGGCCCCGCACCGGGGAGCTGTTTTTT.

The gene calls are TRBV7-6 and TRBJ2-1; 8 nucleotides align to TRBD2. CDR1 SGHVS and CDR2 FNYEAQ come from the germline V gene. This CDR3 spans 19 amino acids. The ends lost 2 bases at V and 6 bases at J; junction bases unmatched: 18. The DNA of the CDR3 is TGTGCCAGCAGCTTACCGGGGCCGGGGTGGCGGGAGGCGACCAATGAGCAGTTCTTC. Its translation: CASSLPGPGWREATNEQFF.

This chain connects TRBV19 to TRBJ2-3; 11 nucleotides match TRBD2. Germline assignment: CDR1 LNHDA and CDR2 SQIVND (reference sequence). J was trimmed by 3 bases and V by 5 bases; bases with no gene match: 7. The CDR3 extends over 16 amino acids. This CDR3 reads CASSARLAGTTDTQYF. DNA of the CDR3: TGTGCCAGTAGTGCGAGACTAGCGGGGACTACAGATACGCAGTATTTT.

V gene TRBV7-9 combines with J gene TRBJ1-1, with TRBD1 matching over 8 bases. The V and J ends lost 5 bases and 6 bases, in that order; junction bases with no gene match: 11. CDR3 size: 15 residues. Germline CDR1 and CDR2: SEHNR and FQNEAQ (reference sequence). The CDR3 reads CASSPWTGTGSEAFF. CDR3 in DNA: TGTGCCAGCAGCCCTTGGACAGGGACGGGGTCTGAAGCTTTCTTT.

V usage is TRBV18 and J usage is TRBJ2-1, with 10 bases matching TRBD2. Germline V gene data show CDR1 as KGHSH and CDR2 as LQKENI. V was pared by 4 bases and J by 3 bases, with 6 bases of the junction left unmatched. This CDR3 contains 16 residues. The CDR3 protein is CASSRLAGLSYNEQFF. The CDR3, as DNA: TGTGCCAGCTCACGACTAGCGGGTTTGAGCTACAATGAGCAGTTCTTC.

This chain links TRBV5-1 with TRBJ1-4; D possibly corresponds to TRBD1 (6 bases). Germline V gives CDR1 SGHRS, CDR2 YFSETQ. Trimming stripped 0 bases from V and 3 bases from J, with 9 bases between. CDR3 length: 15 amino acids. The DNA of the CDR3 is TGCGCCAGCAGCTTGGTGGGGGCCGCTAATGAAAAACTGTTTTTT. This translates into CASSLVGAANEKLFF. Full variable domain (outside the CDR3, taken from reference TRBV5-1 and TRBJ1-4): KAGVTQTPRYLIKTRGQQVTLSCSPISGHRSVSWYQQTPGQGLQFLFEYFSETQRNKGNFPGRFSGRQFSNSRSEMNVSTLELGDSALYLCASSLVGAANEKLFFGSGTQLSVL.

The V gene is TRBV7-2, the J gene TRBJ2-5; 12 nucleotides align to TRBD2. Germline assignment: CDR1 SGHTA and CDR2 FQGNSA. Trimming at V came to 3 bases and at J to 1 base, leaving 6 bases not matched to a gene. CDR3 length: 17 amino acids. This CDR3 reads CASSFQGLAGFQETQYF. CDR3 bases: TGTGCCAGCAGCTTTCAAGGACTAGCGGGGTTCCAAGAGACCCAGTACTTC.

The chain joins TRBV19 to TRBJ1-1; TRBD1 might be the D (6 bases). Germline V gene sequence: CDR1 LNHDA, CDR2 SQIVND (reference sequence). This CDR3 comprises 14 residues. Deletions cut 5 bases from V and 4 bases from J, with 14 bases between. CDR3 nucleotides: TGTGCCAGTAGTTCACACAGGGTAGCCACTGAAGCTTTCTTT. Translation gives CASSSHRVATEAFF.

This chain joins TRBV13 and TRBJ2-5; 7 nucleotides agree with TRBD1. The V segment lost 5 bases and the J segment 4 bases; nucleotides outside the gene matches: 7. The CDR3 totals 14 residues. Per the germline V gene, CDR1 is PRHDT and CDR2 is FYEKMQ (reference sequence). The CDR3 nucleotides read TGTGCCAGCAGCCCCCGGGACAGACCAGAGACCCAGTACTTC. Residues: CASSPRDRPETQYF.

V gene TRBV5-6 combines with J gene TRBJ2-5; 11 nucleotides align to TRBD2. The CDR3 loop spans 15 amino acids. The J segment lost 6 bases and the V segment lost 4 bases, leaving 8 bases of the junction unmatched. Per the germline V gene, CDR1 is SGHDT and CDR2 is YYEEEE. The CDR3 nucleotides are TGTGCCAGCAGCGCTAGCGGGAGGAATAGGCAGACCCAGTACTTC. Translation gives CASSASGRNRQTQYF.